Shown below are 26 T cell receptor beta chains from a single sample sequenced in a study of blood T cells in healthy people across ages. A J-beta primer mix and a sample-barcoded 5' primer were used in a second PCR of roughly 6 to 11 cycles. MiXCR, applied by TCRdb to the 5' RACE reads, yields one record per CDR3 protein. The sample has hundreds of thousands of distinct CDR3 sequences; under 65% are singletons. The source material was blood. The receptors come from a man between 60 and 75 years old in good health.

The chain links TRBV2 to TRBJ1-5; 8 bases are shared with TRBD1. The trim removed 5 bases at V and 1 base at J, leaving 4 bases unmatched. The CDR3 length is 15 residues. Germline lookup yields CDR1 SNHLY and CDR2 FYNNEI. CDR3: CASSIRQGSNQPQHF. The DNA of the CDR3 is TGTGCCAGCAGTATACGACAGGGGAGCAATCAGCCCCAGCATTTT.

The rearrangement links TRBV20-1 to TRBJ1-2; tentatively, D is TRBD1 (6 bases). The CDR3 runs to 14 residues. Per germline, CDR1 DFQATT and CDR2 SNEGSKA (reference sequence). V dropped 6 bases and J dropped 0 bases, with 14 bases sitting between them. The CDR3 DNA reads as TGCAGTGCCCCGGACAGCAAGACTAACTATGGCTACACCTTC. This sequence encodes CSAPDSKTNYGYTF.

The chain links TRBV29-1 to TRBJ2-5; tentatively, D is TRBD2 (7 bases). Trimming shortened V by 1 base and J by 5 bases, and 17 bases separated the two germline ends. Per the germline V gene, CDR1 is SQVTM and CDR2 is ANQGSEA. The CDR3 loop spans 15 amino acids. The CDR3 protein is CSVEGGGLNTETQYF. The CDR3 nucleotides read TGCAGCGTTGAAGGGGGGGGCCTGAATACGGAGACCCAGTACTTC.

V usage is TRBV6-5 and J usage is TRBJ2-1; 11 nucleotides agree with TRBD2. The CDR3 runs to 18 residues. Germline loops: CDR1 MNHEY, CDR2 SVGAGI. Trimming at V came to 4 bases and at J to 3 bases, leaving 11 bases not matched to a gene. As DNA, the CDR3 is TGTGCCAGCAGTTCAGGGACTAGCGGATCCCTTTACTACAATGAGCAGTTCTTC. This gives the protein CASSSGTSGSLYYNEQFF.

The V and J genes are TRBV4-1 and TRBJ2-3; TRBD2 might be the D (5 bases). Germline CDR1 MGHRA, CDR2 YSYEKL. CDR3 length: 15 amino acids. V lost 3 bases and J lost 2, with 12 bases in between. The CDR3 region has the DNA TGCGCCAGCAGCCATCGACTACAGTCCACAGATACGCAGTATTTT. It encodes CASSHRLQSTDTQYF.

In its sample, this clonotype was seen a few times. This chain connects TRBV5-5 to TRBJ2-3, with D possibly being TRBD1 (5 bases). The CDR3 totals 16 residues. Germline V gene lookup returns CDR1 SGHKS and CDR2 YYEKEE (reference sequence). V was cut by 4 bases and J by 0 bases, with 15 bases left in between. The CDR3 is CASSLNRFLSTDTQYF. For the CDR3, the DNA is TGTGCCAGCAGCCTTAACAGGTTTCTTAGCACAGATACGCAGTATTTT.

V and J are TRBV6-1 and TRBJ1-1; tentatively, D is TRBD1 (6 bases). Per germline, CDR1 MNHNS and CDR2 SASEGT. V lost 6 bases, J lost 0 bases, and 8 bases lay in between. This CDR3 region has 13 residues. The chain's CDR3 is CASRGTMNTEAFF. The CDR3 DNA follows: TGTGCCAGCAGGGGGACAATGAACACTGAAGCTTTCTTT.

In this sample, this clonotype turned up a few times. J is TRBJ2-5 and V is TRBV28, with D uncertain. The V gene's germline CDR1 is MDHEN and CDR2 SYDVKM. V shed 5 bases and J shed 5 bases, with 18 bases lying between them. This CDR3 contains 15 residues. The CDR3 sequence: CASSGAATSKETQYF. CDR3 DNA sequence: TGTGCCAGCAGTGGCGCTGCCACCAGCAAGGAGACCCAGTACTTC.

This clonotype was counted a few times. The rearrangement uses TRBV5-1 and TRBJ2-7; 9 nucleotides align to TRBD1. The J segment lost 6 bases and the V segment lost 4 bases, leaving 11 bases of the junction unmatched. Germline loops: CDR1 SGHRS, CDR2 YFSETQ. There are 15 residues in the CDR3. The CDR3 is CASSQDGTGRFEQYF. The CDR3 DNA reads TGCGCCAGCAGCCAAGACGGGACAGGGAGGTTCGAGCAGTACTTC.

The chain is built from TRBV25-1 and TRBJ2-1, with TRBD2 identical over 8 bases. V dropped 4 bases and J dropped 8; count of bases not matched to a gene: 10. The CDR3 runs to 15 residues. Per germline, CDR1 MGHDK and CDR2 SYGVNS. DNA of the CDR3: TGTGCCAGCAGTGGGCGCCGGGGGGGCGTATATGAGCAGTTCTTC. It specifies CASSGRRGGVYEQFF.

This chain connects TRBV7-9 to TRBJ2-5; D remains unclear. V was clipped by 5 bases and J by 1 base, with 5 bases between them. Germline V CDR1 and CDR2: SEHNR, FQNEAQ (reference sequence). This CDR3 is 12 amino acids long. For the CDR3, the DNA is TGTGCCAGCAGCATCCCCCAAGAGACCCAGTACTTC. Translating it yields CASSIPQETQYF.

V gene TRBV3-1 combines with J gene TRBJ2-1; 7 bases match TRBD2. Trimming removed 8 bases from V and 6 bases from J; junction bases left unmatched: 13. Germline CDR1 is LGHDT and CDR2 is YNNKEL (reference sequence). CDR3 length: 15 residues. The CDR3 bases are TGTGCCAGCGGGGATCGAGCGGGAAATAGCAATGAGCAGTTCTTC. Its protein is CASGDRAGNSNEQFF.

This clonotype was observed a few times. V usage is TRBV7-2 and J usage is TRBJ2-5, with a weak D call TRBD2 (5 bases). Trimming pared 1 base from V and 8 bases from J, leaving 17 bases between. This CDR3 spans 15 amino acids. CDR1 and CDR2 from the germline V gene are SGHTA and FQGNSA. The CDR3 reads CASSLEGLRLGTQYF. For the CDR3, the DNA is TGTGCCAGCAGCTTAGAAGGACTCAGACTCGGTACCCAGTACTTC.

This CDR3 is CASSREMDILTYEQYF. The DNA for the CDR3 is TGTGCCAGCAGCCGGGAGATGGACATCCTCACCTACGAGCAGTACTTC. V is TRBV3-1 and J is TRBJ2-5, with D perhaps being TRBD1 or TRBD2 (5 bases each). The J call could be wrong; TRBJ2-7 is a better fit for the DNA end. The CDR3 is made up of 16 amino acids. Germline CDR1 and CDR2: LGHDT and YNNKEL (reference sequence).

This clonotype came up many times. The chain couples TRBV28 to TRBJ2-1, with D perhaps matching TRBD1 (6 bases). V was cut by 6 bases and J by 2 bases, with 14 bases left in between. Looked up from germline, CDR1 is MDHEN and CDR2 is SYDVKM. CDR3 length equals 15 residues. CDR3 DNA: TGTGCCAGCAGACCATCCGGGACAACCTACAATGAGCAGTTCTTC. It yields the protein CASRPSGTTYNEQFF.

The chain employs TRBV20-1 and TRBJ2-5, with TRBD2 identical over 7 bases. After removal of 3 bases from V and 0 bases from J, the junction contained 1 base not matched to a gene. The germline gives CDR1 DFQATT, CDR2 SNEGSKA (reference sequence). CDR3 size: 13 residues. CDR3 bases: TGCAGTGCTAGCGGGACTAACCAAGAGACCCAGTACTTC. Translated, it gives CSASGTNQETQYF.

The rearrangement links TRBV10-3 to TRBJ1-6; no reliable D call. This CDR3 spans 16 amino acids. Trimming took 0 bases from V and 8 from J, leaving 14 bases between them. CDR1 and CDR2 (germline): ENHRY, SYGVKD. The chain's CDR3 is CAISESKFGSDSPLHF. CDR3 DNA sequence: TGTGCCATCAGTGAGTCTAAATTTGGTTCGGATTCACCCCTCCACTTT.

With regard to this clonotype: The junction differs from germline at one of its ends, possibly a read error. The V call is TRBV6-5, the J call TRBJ2-5; 7 bases align to TRBD2. Germline-derived CDR1 and CDR2 are MNHEY and SVGAGI. The CDR3 sequence is 13 residues long. CDR3 DNA sequence: TGTGCCAGCACCGGACTAGATCAAGAGACCCGGTACTTC. The encoded protein is CASTGLDQETRYF.

V usage is TRBV6-5 and J usage is TRBJ2-5; 9 bases align to TRBD2. Looked up from germline, CDR1 is MNHEY and CDR2 is SVGAGI. V trimming: 5 bases; J trimming: 2 bases; junction bases outside the gene matches: 6. The CDR3 length is 15 residues. Written as DNA, the CDR3 is TGTGCCAGCAGTCCCCTGACTAGCGGACAAGAGACCCAGTACTTC. Amino acids: CASSPLTSGQETQYF.

This clonotype was found a few times. The V and J genes are TRBV9 and TRBJ2-1; weak D call: TRBD2 (5 bases). This CDR3 spans 13 amino acids. Deletions cut 3 bases from V and 9 bases from J, with 13 bases between. The V gene's germline CDR1 is SGDLS and CDR2 YYNGEE. CDR3: CASSETRGSEQFF. In DNA form, the CDR3 reads TGTGCCAGCAGCGAGACCCGGGGTAGTGAGCAGTTCTTC.

The chain is built from TRBV5-1 and TRBJ1-6; weak D call: TRBD1 (6 bases). The CDR3 is 15 residues long. V was pared by 4 bases and J by 7 bases, with 15 bases between. Germline V gene lookup returns CDR1 SGHRS and CDR2 YFSETQ. The chain's CDR3 is CASSETGMANSPLHF. DNA for the CDR3: TGCGCCAGCAGCGAAACAGGGATGGCCAATTCACCCCTCCACTTT. The whole variable domain, remainder taken from reference TRBV5-1 and TRBJ1-6, is KAGVTQTPRYLIKTRGQQVTLSCSPISGHRSVSWYQQTPGQGLQFLFEYFSETQRNKGNFPGRFSGRQFSNSRSEMNVSTLELGDSALYLCASSETGMANSPLHFGNGTRLTVT.

The rearrangement joins TRBV19 to TRBJ2-4; D is ambiguous. Germline-derived CDR1 and CDR2 are LNHDA and SQIVND (reference sequence). Trimming removed 1 base at V and 0 bases at J, with 13 bases between. The CDR3 loop spans 17 amino acids. CDR3 region: CASSIAAGKLAKNIQYF. CDR3 nucleotide sequence: TGTGCCAGTAGTATAGCAGCAGGCAAGCTAGCCAAAAACATTCAGTACTTC.

The table lists this clonotype with a few counts. The V and J genes are TRBV12-3 or TRBV12-4 and TRBJ2-5, with TRBD2 matching over 8 bases. The V gene end was trimmed by 3 bases and the J gene end by 11 bases; junction bases not matched to a gene: 14. The CDR3 covers 15 residues. CDR3 loop: CASSFRGGGSNEQYF. The CDR3 DNA follows: TGTGCCAGCAGTTTTAGGGGCGGGGGGTCGAATGAGCAGTACTTC.

This clonotype was counted many times. The chain carries TRBV4-1 and TRBJ2-3; D gene ambiguous. CDR1 is MGHRA and CDR2 is YSYEKL in the germline V gene. Trimming stripped 0 bases from V and 1 base from J, with 11 bases between. This CDR3 spans 16 amino acids. The chain's CDR3 is CASSQDPGRGTDTQYF. The DNA for the CDR3 is TGCGCCAGCAGCCAAGATCCTGGAAGGGGCACAGATACGCAGTATTTT.

The chain employs TRBV28 and TRBJ2-6; D is unclear. Germline loops: CDR1 MDHEN, CDR2 SYDVKM. This CDR3 has 14 amino acids. V shed 9 bases and J shed 2 bases, with 11 bases lying between them. The CDR3 reads CASYPGAGANVLTF. CDR3 in DNA: TGTGCCAGTTACCCGGGTGCTGGGGCCAACGTCCTGACTTTC.

V gene TRBV6-6 combines with J gene TRBJ2-1, with 8 bases matching TRBD2. This CDR3 has 14 residues. Trimming took 7 bases from V and 7 from J; bases not matched to a gene: 9. Germline V gene data show CDR1 as MNHNY and CDR2 as SVGAGI (reference sequence). CDR3 sequence (DNA): TGTGCCAGCACCGGACTAGCCAGAGGGAATGAGCAGTTCTTC. This codes for CASTGLARGNEQFF.